This is a list of T cell receptor beta chains from one sample in a study of blood T cell repertoires in COVID-19. Assay used: immunoSEQ multiplex PCR; TCRdb lists only in-frame clones, some missing. The data show 240,000 or so clones, around 86% seen once. Sequencing input: peripheral blood. These receptors were obtained from an older woman with active or convalescent COVID-19. CDR3s include the opening cysteine and the closing phenylalanine or tryptophan. D genes are given only for firm matches. Size values are once, few and many counts, or a class for expanded clones, and some rows have none.

clone size: NA
J gene: TRBJ1-2
D gene: NA
V gene: TRBV7-9
CDR3 length: 13
CDR3 protein: CASSLGLAGGYTF
CDR3 DNA: TGTGCCAGCAGCTTAGGACTGGCGGGTGGCTACACCTTC

clone size: NA
J gene: TRBJ2-7
D gene: NA
V gene: TRBV28
CDR3 length: 12
CDR3 protein: CASSPLPYEQYF
CDR3 DNA: TGTGCCAGCAGCCCCCTCCCCTACGAGCAGTACTTC

clone size: once
J gene: TRBJ1-1
D gene: NA
V gene: TRBV7-6
CDR3 length: 15
CDR3 protein: CASSLAQGMNTEAFF
CDR3 DNA: TGTGCCAGCAGCTTAGCGCAGGGTATGAACACTGAAGCTTTCTTT

clone size: NA
J gene: TRBJ2-1
D gene: TRBD2
V gene: TRBV29-1
CDR3 length: 13
CDR3 protein: CSARAGTYNEQFF
CDR3 DNA: TGCAGCGCTAGAGCGGGGACCTACAATGAGCAGTTCTTC

clone size: few
J gene: TRBJ2-2
D gene: TRBD1
V gene: TRBV5-1
CDR3 length: 13
CDR3 protein: CASSSQGAGELFF
CDR3 DNA: TGCGCCAGCAGCTCACAGGGGGCCGGGGAGCTGTTTTTT

clone size: NA
J gene: TRBJ1-4
D gene: TRBD1
V gene: TRBV6-1
CDR3 length: 17
CDR3 protein: CASSEDRGSATNEKLFF
CDR3 DNA: TGTGCCAGCAGTGAGGACAGGGGTTCAGCAACTAATGAAAAACTGTTTTTT

clone size: NA
J gene: TRBJ1-1
D gene: NA
V gene: TRBV11-2
CDR3 length: 16
CDR3 protein: CASSPPAGLGNTEAFF
CDR3 DNA: TGTGCCAGCAGCCCCCCGGCAGGCCTTGGGAACACTGAAGCTTTCTTT

clone size: NA
J gene: TRBJ1-4
D gene: NA
V gene: TRBV4-2
CDR3 length: 16
CDR3 protein: CASSQDGGQGNEKLFF
CDR3 DNA: TGTGCCAGCAGCCAAGATGGCGGGCAGGGGAATGAAAAACTGTTTTTT

clone size: NA
J gene: TRBJ1-2
D gene: TRBD1
V gene: TRBV5-1
CDR3 length: 16
CDR3 protein: CASSLAGRGPSYGYTF
CDR3 DNA: TGCGCCAGCAGCTTGGCCGGGAGGGGGCCTTCCTATGGCTACACCTTC

clone size: NA
J gene: TRBJ2-1
D gene: TRBD2
V gene: TRBV19
CDR3 length: 17
CDR3 protein: CASSPGAGGSSYNEQFF
CDR3 DNA: TGTGCCAGTAGTCCTGGAGCGGGGGGGAGCTCCTACAATGAGCAGTTCTTC

clone size: NA
J gene: TRBJ1-2
D gene: NA
V gene: TRBV3-1/TRBV3-2
CDR3 length: 14
CDR3 protein: CASSREQGLGGYTF
CDR3 DNA: TGTGCCAGCAGCCGTGAACAGGGATTGGGGGGCTACACCTTC

clone size: NA
J gene: TRBJ1-1
D gene: NA
V gene: TRBV19
CDR3 length: 15
CDR3 protein: CASSIGRTPNTEAFF
CDR3 DNA: TGTGCCAGTAGTATAGGCAGGACACCGAACACTGAAGCTTTCTTT

clone size: NA
J gene: TRBJ1-5
D gene: NA
V gene: TRBV6-6
CDR3 length: 13
CDR3 protein: CASTGTDGQPQHF
CDR3 DNA: TGTGCCAGCACCGGGACTGACGGACAGCCCCAGCATTTT

clone size: NA
J gene: TRBJ2-3
D gene: NA
V gene: TRBV5-1
CDR3 length: 16
CDR3 protein: CASSMAAGLSTDTQYF
CDR3 DNA: TGCGCCAGCAGCATGGCGGCAGGGTTGAGCACAGATACGCAGTATTTT

clone size: once
J gene: TRBJ1-6
D gene: NA
V gene: TRBV10-3
CDR3 length: 14
CDR3 protein: CAISFREGNSPLHF
CDR3 DNA: TGTGCCATCAGCTTCCGTGAGGGTAATTCACCCCTCCACTTT

clone size: NA
J gene: TRBJ2-1
D gene: TRBD2
V gene: TRBV4-1
CDR3 length: 19
CDR3 protein: CASSQDPSGGLSSYNEQFF
CDR3 DNA: TGCGCCAGCAGCCAAGATCCGAGCGGGGGGCTGAGCTCCTACAATGAGCAGTTCTTC

clone size: NA
J gene: TRBJ2-5
D gene: TRBD2
V gene: TRBV5-4
CDR3 length: 17
CDR3 protein: CASSPGLAGGHQETQYF
CDR3 DNA: TGTGCCAGCAGCCCGGGACTAGCGGGGGGGCACCAAGAGACCCAGTACTTC

clone size: NA
J gene: TRBJ1-6
D gene: NA
V gene: TRBV7-6
CDR3 length: 16
CDR3 protein: CASSLALQSGNSPLHF
CDR3 DNA: TGTGCCAGCAGCTTAGCGTTGCAGTCGGGAAATTCACCCCTCCACTTT

clone size: NA
J gene: TRBJ2-3
D gene: TRBD2
V gene: TRBV7-2
CDR3 length: 15
CDR3 protein: CASSLGLASGHTQYF
CDR3 DNA: TGTGCCAGCAGCTTAGGCCTGGCTAGCGGTCATACGCAGTATTTT

clone size: NA
J gene: TRBJ1-1
D gene: NA
V gene: TRBV27
CDR3 length: 12
CDR3 protein: CASSSKPGFWYF
CDR3 DNA: TGTGCCAGCAGTTCCAAACCAGGGTTTTGGTACTTT

clone size: NA
J gene: TRBJ2-5
D gene: TRBD2
V gene: TRBV14
CDR3 length: 16
CDR3 protein: CASSQGLAGEEETQYF
CDR3 DNA: TGTGCCAGCAGCCAAGGCCTAGCGGGGGAGGAGGAGACCCAGTACTTC

clone size: few
J gene: TRBJ2-2
D gene: NA
V gene: TRBV4-3
CDR3 length: 12
CDR3 protein: CASSQYGGELFF
CDR3 DNA: TGCGCCAGCAGCCAATACGGCGGGGAGCTGTTTTTT

clone size: few
J gene: TRBJ1-3
D gene: NA
V gene: TRBV9
CDR3 length: 17
CDR3 protein: CASSSFGSLSSGNTIYF
CDR3 DNA: TGTGCCAGCAGCTCCTTTGGGAGCTTGAGCTCTGGAAACACCATATATTTT

clone size: NA
J gene: TRBJ2-7
D gene: TRBD1
V gene: TRBV19
CDR3 length: 16
CDR3 protein: CASSTTGTGGIYEQYF
CDR3 DNA: TGTGCCAGTAGTACAACCGGGACAGGGGGAATATACGAGCAGTACTTC

clone size: NA
J gene: TRBJ1-1
D gene: TRBD1
V gene: TRBV2
CDR3 length: 12
CDR3 protein: CASSEWDRDAFF
CDR3 DNA: TGTGCCAGCAGTGAATGGGACAGGGACGCTTTCTTT

clone size: NA
J gene: TRBJ2-4
D gene: NA
V gene: TRBV6-5
CDR3 length: 16
CDR3 protein: CASSYHLEEAKNIQYF
CDR3 DNA: TGTGCCAGCAGTTACCACCTTGAGGAAGCCAAAAACATTCAGTACTTC

clone size: NA
J gene: TRBJ1-2
D gene: NA
V gene: TRBV7-9
CDR3 length: 11
CDR3 protein: CASSLGDSYTF
CDR3 DNA: TGTGCCAGCAGCTTAGGGGACAGCTACACCTTC

clone size: NA
J gene: TRBJ2-3
D gene: NA
V gene: TRBV7-6
CDR3 length: 17
CDR3 protein: CASSLTYAPGGTDTQYF
CDR3 DNA: TGTGCCAGCAGCTTAACGTATGCACCGGGGGGCACAGATACGCAGTATTTT

clone size: NA
J gene: TRBJ1-4
D gene: NA
V gene: TRBV7-9
CDR3 length: 17
CDR3 protein: CASGASTFVATNEKLFF
CDR3 DNA: TGTGCCAGCGGGGCCAGCACCTTTGTTGCAACTAATGAAAAACTGTTTTTT

clone size: NA
J gene: TRBJ1-1
D gene: NA
V gene: TRBV19
CDR3 length: 16
CDR3 protein: CASIPLPVGGNTEAFF
CDR3 DNA: TGTGCCAGTATTCCACTCCCCGTAGGGGGGAACACTGAAGCTTTCTTT

clone size: NA
J gene: TRBJ2-1
D gene: TRBD2
V gene: TRBV7-2
CDR3 length: 16
CDR3 protein: CASSLWGLATRDEQFF
CDR3 DNA: TGTGCCAGCAGCTTATGGGGACTAGCGACCCGGGATGAGCAGTTCTTC

clone size: few
J gene: TRBJ1-5
D gene: NA
V gene: TRBV19
CDR3 length: 16
CDR3 protein: CASSIKVGLSNQPQHF
CDR3 DNA: TGTGCCAGTAGTATAAAGGTCGGGTTGAGCAATCAGCCCCAGCATTTT

clone size: NA
J gene: TRBJ2-3
D gene: NA
V gene: TRBV2
CDR3 length: 13
CDR3 protein: CASTSNAGDTQYF
CDR3 DNA: TGTGCCAGCACCTCAAACGCAGGGGATACGCAGTATTTT

clone size: NA
J gene: TRBJ2-1
D gene: TRBD2
V gene: TRBV9
CDR3 length: 17
CDR3 protein: CASSVAGTRLAYNEQFF
CDR3 DNA: TGTGCCAGCAGCGTAGCTGGGACTAGGCTGGCCTACAATGAGCAGTTCTTC

clone size: NA
J gene: TRBJ2-7
D gene: TRBD1
V gene: TRBV18
CDR3 length: 15
CDR3 protein: CASSPTGQGRHEQYF
CDR3 DNA: TGTGCCAGCTCCCCTACGGGACAGGGACGTCACGAGCAGTACTTC

clone size: few
J gene: TRBJ1-6
D gene: NA
V gene: TRBV5-8
CDR3 length: 15
CDR3 protein: CASSPEAVYNSPLHF
CDR3 DNA: TGTGCCAGCAGCCCGGAGGCAGTGTATAATTCACCCCTCCACTTT

clone size: few
J gene: TRBJ1-6
D gene: NA
V gene: TRBV2
CDR3 length: 12
CDR3 protein: CASSPENSPLHF
CDR3 DNA: TGTGCCAGCAGCCCGGAGAATTCACCCCTCCACTTT

clone size: NA
J gene: TRBJ2-7
D gene: NA
V gene: TRBV7-9
CDR3 length: 12
CDR3 protein: CASSSQGHEQYF
CDR3 DNA: TGTGCCAGCAGCTCTCAGGGGCACGAGCAGTACTTC

clone size: NA
J gene: TRBJ2-5
D gene: TRBD2
V gene: TRBV7-9
CDR3 length: 14
CDR3 protein: CASSLTGTRETQYF
CDR3 DNA: TGTGCCAGCAGCCTAACCGGGACTAGGGAGACCCAGTACTTC

clone size: NA
J gene: TRBJ1-2
D gene: TRBD1
V gene: TRBV4-3
CDR3 length: 14
CDR3 protein: CASSPSGGGGGYTF
CDR3 DNA: TGCGCCAGCAGCCCCTCGGGAGGGGGCGGCGGCTACACCTTC

clone size: once
J gene: TRBJ2-3
D gene: NA
V gene: TRBV24-1
CDR3 length: 10
CDR3 protein: CATREDTQYF
CDR3 DNA: TGTGCCACCAGGGAGGATACGCAGTATTTT

clone size: NA
J gene: TRBJ1-2
D gene: TRBD1
V gene: TRBV7-8
CDR3 length: 13
CDR3 protein: CASSEDRVYGYTF
CDR3 DNA: TGTGCCAGCAGCGAGGACAGGGTTTATGGCTACACCTTC

clone size: NA
J gene: TRBJ2-5
D gene: TRBD2
V gene: TRBV7-7
CDR3 length: 16
CDR3 protein: CASSLAGLATQETQYF
CDR3 DNA: TGTGCCAGCAGCTTAGCTGGACTAGCCACCCAAGAGACCCAGTACTTC

clone size: few
J gene: TRBJ1-4
D gene: NA
V gene: TRBV7-9
CDR3 length: 15
CDR3 protein: CASSPSRTSNEKLFF
CDR3 DNA: TGTGCCAGCAGCCCATCAAGGACTTCTAATGAAAAACTGTTTTTT

clone size: few
J gene: TRBJ1-1
D gene: TRBD1
V gene: TRBV2
CDR3 length: 14
CDR3 protein: CASSVNPGGYEAFF
CDR3 DNA: TGTGCCAGCAGTGTCAATCCAGGGGGTTATGAAGCTTTCTTT

clone size: NA
J gene: TRBJ2-7
D gene: NA
V gene: TRBV10-1
CDR3 length: 17
CDR3 protein: CASSETPGTPLTYEQYF
CDR3 DNA: TGCGCCAGCAGTGAGACTCCCGGGACACCCCTTACCTACGAGCAGTACTTC

clone size: NA
J gene: TRBJ1-1
D gene: NA
V gene: TRBV6-5
CDR3 length: 16
CDR3 protein: CASSYSSGFGATEAFF
CDR3 DNA: TGTGCCAGCAGTTACTCGAGCGGGTTTGGGGCCACTGAAGCTTTCTTT

clone size: NA
J gene: TRBJ2-7
D gene: TRBD1
V gene: TRBV6-2/TRBV6-3
CDR3 length: 15
CDR3 protein: CASSSPGQGAYEQYF
CDR3 DNA: TGTGCCAGCAGTTCCCCGGGACAGGGGGCCTACGAGCAGTACTTC

clone size: NA
J gene: TRBJ1-4
D gene: TRBD1
V gene: TRBV7-9
CDR3 length: 19
CDR3 protein: CASSLRTGEGGKTNEKLFF
CDR3 DNA: TGTGCCAGCAGCCTACGGACAGGGGAGGGAGGGAAAACTAATGAAAAACTGTTTTTT

clone size: NA
J gene: TRBJ1-1
D gene: NA
V gene: TRBV7-9
CDR3 length: 14
CDR3 protein: CASTGTNQNTEAFF
CDR3 DNA: TGTGCCAGTACAGGCACAAATCAAAACACTGAAGCTTTCTTT

clone size: NA
J gene: TRBJ2-1
D gene: TRBD2
V gene: TRBV2
CDR3 length: 15
CDR3 protein: CAILLAGAIYNEQFF
CDR3 DNA: TGTGCCATCTTACTAGCGGGGGCTATCTACAATGAGCAGTTCTTC

clone size: NA
J gene: TRBJ1-1
D gene: NA
V gene: TRBV19
CDR3 length: 13
CDR3 protein: CASSRNRDTEAFF
CDR3 DNA: TGTGCCAGTAGTAGGAACAGGGACACTGAAGCTTTCTTT

clone size: few
J gene: TRBJ2-3
D gene: TRBD2
V gene: TRBV7-9
CDR3 length: 16
CDR3 protein: CASSLGLAGAGDTQYF
CDR3 DNA: TGTGCCAGCAGCTTAGGGCTAGCGGGGGCCGGCGATACGCAGTATTTT

clone size: NA
J gene: TRBJ2-3
D gene: TRBD2
V gene: TRBV7-2
CDR3 length: 15
CDR3 protein: CASSPNSGGADTQYF
CDR3 DNA: TGTGCCAGCAGCCCTAATAGCGGGGGCGCAGATACGCAGTATTTT

clone size: NA
J gene: TRBJ2-3
D gene: TRBD1
V gene: TRBV7-9
CDR3 length: 14
CDR3 protein: CASSSGGQSDTQYF
CDR3 DNA: TGTGCCAGCAGCTCAGGGGGACAGTCAGATACGCAGTATTTT

clone size: NA
J gene: TRBJ1-1
D gene: NA
V gene: TRBV5-1
CDR3 length: 13
CDR3 protein: CASSLLDNTEAFF
CDR3 DNA: TGCGCCAGCAGCTTGCTAGATAACACTGAAGCTTTCTTT

clone size: NA
J gene: TRBJ1-1
D gene: NA
V gene: TRBV11-2
CDR3 length: 14
CDR3 protein: CASSLAARGTEAFF
CDR3 DNA: TGTGCCAGCAGCTTAGCGGCTAGGGGCACTGAAGCTTTCTTT